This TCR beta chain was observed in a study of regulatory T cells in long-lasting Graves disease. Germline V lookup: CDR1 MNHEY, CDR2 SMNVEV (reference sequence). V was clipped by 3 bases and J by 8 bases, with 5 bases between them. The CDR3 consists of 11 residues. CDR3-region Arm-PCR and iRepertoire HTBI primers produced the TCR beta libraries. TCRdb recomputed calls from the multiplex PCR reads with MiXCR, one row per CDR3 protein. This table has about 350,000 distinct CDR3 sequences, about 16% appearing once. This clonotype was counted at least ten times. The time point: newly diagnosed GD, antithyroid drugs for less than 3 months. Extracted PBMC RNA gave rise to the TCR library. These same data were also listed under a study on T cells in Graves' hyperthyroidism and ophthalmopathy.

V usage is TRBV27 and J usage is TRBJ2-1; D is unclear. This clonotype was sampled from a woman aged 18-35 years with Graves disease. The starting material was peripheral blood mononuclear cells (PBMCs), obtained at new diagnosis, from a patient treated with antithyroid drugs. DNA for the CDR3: TGTGCCAGCAGTTTTGGACATGAGCAGTTCTTC. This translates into CASSFGHEQFF.